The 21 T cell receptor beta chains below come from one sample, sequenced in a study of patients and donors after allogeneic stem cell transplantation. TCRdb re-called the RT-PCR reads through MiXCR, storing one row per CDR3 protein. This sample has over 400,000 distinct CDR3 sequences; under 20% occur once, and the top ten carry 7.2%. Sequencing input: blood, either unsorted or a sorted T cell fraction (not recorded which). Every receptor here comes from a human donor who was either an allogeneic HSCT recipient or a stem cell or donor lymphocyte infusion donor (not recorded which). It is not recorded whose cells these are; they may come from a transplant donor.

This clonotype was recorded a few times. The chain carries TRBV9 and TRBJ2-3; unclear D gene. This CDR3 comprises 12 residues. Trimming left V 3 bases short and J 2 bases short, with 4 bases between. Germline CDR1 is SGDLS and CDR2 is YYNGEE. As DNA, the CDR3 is TGTGCCAGCAGCGGACTCACAGATACGCAGTATTTT. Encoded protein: CASSGLTDTQYF.

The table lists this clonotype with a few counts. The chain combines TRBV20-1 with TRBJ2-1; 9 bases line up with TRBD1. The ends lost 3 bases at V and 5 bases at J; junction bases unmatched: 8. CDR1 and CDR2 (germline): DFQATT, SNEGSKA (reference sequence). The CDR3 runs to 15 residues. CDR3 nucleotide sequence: TGCAGTGCTAGGTGGACAGGGGATCAGCACAATGAGCAGTTCTTC. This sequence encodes CSARWTGDQHNEQFF.

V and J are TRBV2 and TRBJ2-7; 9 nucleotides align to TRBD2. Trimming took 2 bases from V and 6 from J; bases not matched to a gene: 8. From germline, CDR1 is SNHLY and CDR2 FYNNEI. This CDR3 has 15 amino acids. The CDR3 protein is CASSERSSGEVEQYF. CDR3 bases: TGTGCCAGCAGTGAAAGGTCTAGCGGGGAGGTCGAGCAGTACTTC.

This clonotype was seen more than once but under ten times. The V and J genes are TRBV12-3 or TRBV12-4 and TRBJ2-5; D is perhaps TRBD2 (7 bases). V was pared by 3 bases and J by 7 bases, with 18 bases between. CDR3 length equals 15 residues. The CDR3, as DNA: TGTGCCAGCAGTTTGAGGCGGGGGATAGGGGGGACCCAGTACTTC. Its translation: CASSLRRGIGGTQYF.

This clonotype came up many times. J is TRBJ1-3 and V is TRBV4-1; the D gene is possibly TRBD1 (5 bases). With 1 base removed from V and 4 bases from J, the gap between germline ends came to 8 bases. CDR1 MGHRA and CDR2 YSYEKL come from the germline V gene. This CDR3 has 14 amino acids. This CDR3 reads CASSQAGLGNTIYF. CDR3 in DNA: TGCGCCAGCAGCCAAGCAGGGCTCGGAAACACCATATATTTT.

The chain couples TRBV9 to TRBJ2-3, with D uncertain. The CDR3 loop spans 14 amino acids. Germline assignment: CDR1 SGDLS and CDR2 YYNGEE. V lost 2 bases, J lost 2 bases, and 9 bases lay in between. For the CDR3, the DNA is TGTGCCAGCAGCGTCGGCCAAAACACAGATACGCAGTATTTT. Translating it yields CASSVGQNTDTQYF.

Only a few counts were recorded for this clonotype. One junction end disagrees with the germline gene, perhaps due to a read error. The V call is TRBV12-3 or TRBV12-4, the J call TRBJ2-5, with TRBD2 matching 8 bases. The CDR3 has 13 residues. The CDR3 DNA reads TGTGCCAGCAGGGCAACGGGAGGGGAGACCCAGCCCTTC. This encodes CASRATGGETQPF.

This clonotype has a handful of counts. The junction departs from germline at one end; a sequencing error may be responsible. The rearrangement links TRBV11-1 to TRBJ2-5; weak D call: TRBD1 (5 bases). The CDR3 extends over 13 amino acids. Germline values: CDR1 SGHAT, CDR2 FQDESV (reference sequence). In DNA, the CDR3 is TGTGCCAGCAGCCTCCTGGGCAGGGTCATAAGTAACTTC. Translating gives CASSLLGRVISNF.

The CDR3 DNA reads TGTGCCAGCAGCTTAGACCCTAGCGGGGCATCCTACAATGAGCAGTTCTTC. Translation gives CASSLDPSGASYNEQFF. V gene TRBV13 combines with J gene TRBJ2-1; TRBD2 matches 9 bases. Per germline, CDR1 PRHDT and CDR2 FYEKMQ (reference sequence). V trimming: 1 base; J trimming: 1 base; junction bases outside the gene matches: 5. The CDR3 loop spans 17 amino acids.

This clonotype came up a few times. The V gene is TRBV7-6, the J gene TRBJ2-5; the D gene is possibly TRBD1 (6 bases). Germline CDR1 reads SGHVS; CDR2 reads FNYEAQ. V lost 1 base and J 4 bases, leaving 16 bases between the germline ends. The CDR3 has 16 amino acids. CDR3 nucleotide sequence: TGTGCCAGCAGCTTAGTAAAACTACAGGGCGGAGAGACCCAGTACTTC. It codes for CASSLVKLQGGETQYF.

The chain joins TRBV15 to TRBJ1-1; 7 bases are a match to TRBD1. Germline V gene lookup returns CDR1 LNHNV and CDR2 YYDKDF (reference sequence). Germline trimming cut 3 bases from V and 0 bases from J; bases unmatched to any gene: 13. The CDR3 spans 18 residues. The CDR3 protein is CATSRGGTGAGMNTEAFF. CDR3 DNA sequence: TGTGCCACCAGCAGGGGAGGTACAGGGGCAGGGATGAACACTGAAGCTTTCTTT.

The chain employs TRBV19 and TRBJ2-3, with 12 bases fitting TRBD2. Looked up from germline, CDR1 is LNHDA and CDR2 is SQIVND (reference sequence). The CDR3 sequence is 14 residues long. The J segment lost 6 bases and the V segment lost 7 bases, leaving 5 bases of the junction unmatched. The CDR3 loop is CASKRLAGVDTQYF. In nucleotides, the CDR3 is TGTGCCAGTAAGAGACTAGCGGGAGTGGATACGCAGTATTTT.

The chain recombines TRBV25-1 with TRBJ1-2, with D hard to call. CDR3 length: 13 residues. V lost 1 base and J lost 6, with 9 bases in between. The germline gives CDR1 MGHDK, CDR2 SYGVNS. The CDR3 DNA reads TGTGCCAGCAGTGAATTCCGGGGAAATGGCTACACCTTC. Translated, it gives CASSEFRGNGYTF.

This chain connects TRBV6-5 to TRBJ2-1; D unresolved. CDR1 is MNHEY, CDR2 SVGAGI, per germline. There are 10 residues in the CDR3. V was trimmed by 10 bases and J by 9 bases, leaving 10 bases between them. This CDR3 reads CAIGLFEQFF. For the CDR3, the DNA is TGTGCCATCGGTTTGTTTGAGCAGTTCTTC.

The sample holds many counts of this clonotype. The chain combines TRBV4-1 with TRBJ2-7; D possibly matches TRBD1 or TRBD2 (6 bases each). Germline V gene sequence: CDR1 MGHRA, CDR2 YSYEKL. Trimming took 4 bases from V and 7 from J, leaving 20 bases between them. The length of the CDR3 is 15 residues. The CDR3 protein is CASSPRDGRGGEQYF. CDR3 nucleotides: TGCGCCAGCAGCCCTCGGGACGGCAGGGGAGGAGAGCAGTACTTC.

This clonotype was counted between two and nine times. The CDR3 spells CSARAGLGEQFF. The DNA for the CDR3 is TGCAGTGCTAGAGCAGGGTTGGGGGAGCAGTTCTTC. This sequence joins TRBV20-1 and TRBJ2-1, with D perhaps matching TRBD1 (5 bases). V lost 1 base and J lost 10, with 11 bases in between. The CDR3 has 12 residues. Germline values: CDR1 DFQATT, CDR2 SNEGSKA (reference sequence).

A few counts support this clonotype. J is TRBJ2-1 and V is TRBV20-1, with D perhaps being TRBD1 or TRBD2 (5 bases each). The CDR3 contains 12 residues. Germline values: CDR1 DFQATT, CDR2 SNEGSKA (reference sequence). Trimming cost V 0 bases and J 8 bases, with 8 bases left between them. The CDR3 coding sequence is TGCAGTGCTAGAGAAGAGGGGTATGAGCAGTTCTTC. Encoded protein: CSAREEGYEQFF.

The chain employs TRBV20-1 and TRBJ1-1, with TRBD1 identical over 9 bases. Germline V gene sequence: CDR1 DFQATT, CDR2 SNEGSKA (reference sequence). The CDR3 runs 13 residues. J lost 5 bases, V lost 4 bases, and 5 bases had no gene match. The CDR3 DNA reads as TGCAGTGCTACGTCTGACAGGGGGACTGAAGCTTTCTTT. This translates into CSATSDRGTEAFF.

In DNA, the CDR3 is TGTGCCAGCAGTTACACCGGGACAGGGGGCGAAGGCTACACCTTC. Translated, it gives CASSYTGTGGEGYTF. The rearrangement uses TRBV6-5 and TRBJ1-2, with TRBD1 identical over 12 bases. The J segment lost 8 bases and the V segment lost 2 bases, leaving 6 bases of the junction unmatched. The CDR3 loop spans 15 amino acids. The germline V gene encodes CDR1 MNHEY and CDR2 SVGAGI.

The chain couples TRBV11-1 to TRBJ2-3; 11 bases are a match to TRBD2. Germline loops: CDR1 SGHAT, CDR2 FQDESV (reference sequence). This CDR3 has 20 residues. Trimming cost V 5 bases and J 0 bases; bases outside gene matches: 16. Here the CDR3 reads CASSPSSGLAGGHSTDTQYF. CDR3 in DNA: TGTGCCAGCAGCCCCAGTTCGGGGCTAGCGGGGGGCCACAGCACAGATACGCAGTATTTT.

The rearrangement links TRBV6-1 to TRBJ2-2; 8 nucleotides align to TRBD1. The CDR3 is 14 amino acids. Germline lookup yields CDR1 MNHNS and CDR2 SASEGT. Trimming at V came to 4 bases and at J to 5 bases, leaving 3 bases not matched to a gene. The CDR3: CASSAQGATGELFF. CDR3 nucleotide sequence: TGTGCCAGCAGTGCCCAGGGGGCGACCGGGGAGCTGTTTTTT.